This entry lists 13 T cell receptor beta chains sequenced from one sample in a study of blood T cell repertoires in COVID-19. TCRdb keeps only in-frame clones here, not all; method: immunoSEQ multiplex PCR. The data show roughly 60,000 clones, more than 85% seen once. Specimen: peripheral blood. Receptors were obtained from a man over 45 with active COVID-19.

The chain joins TRBV5-4 to TRBJ2-7, with TRBD2 matching over 8 bases. The CDR3 loop spans 16 amino acids. CDR1 and CDR2 from the germline V gene are SGHNT and YYREEE (reference sequence). J gave up 1 base and V 3 bases, and 9 bases lay outside the gene matches. The CDR3 reads CASSWGRAGGSYEQYF. CDR3 DNA sequence: TGTGCCAGCAGCTGGGGCCGGGCGGGAGGATCCTACGAGCAGTACTTC.

This sequence joins TRBV6-5 and TRBJ1-1; TRBD1 is a possible D gene (5 bases). CDR1 MNHEY and CDR2 SVGAGI come from the germline V gene. V was cut by 7 bases and J by 5 bases, with 8 bases left in between. The CDR3 runs to 11 residues. Here the CDR3 DNA reads TGTGCCAGCACTTCAGGGACTGAAGCTTTCTTT. It is translated as CASTSGTEAFF.

The J gene is TRBJ1-5, the V gene TRBV19; 9 bases line up with TRBD1. The CDR3 has 16 residues. V lost 0 bases and J lost 10; bases outside the gene matches: 10. CDR1 and CDR2 (germline): LNHDA, SQIVND (reference sequence). The CDR3 sequence: CASSIDLWTGDSPQHF. CDR3 sequence (DNA): TGTGCCAGTAGTATAGATCTTTGGACAGGGGACTCACCCCAGCATTTT.

V usage is TRBV11-2 and J usage is TRBJ2-7; tentatively, D is TRBD2 (5 bases). The CDR3 is 17 amino acids. The ends were cut back, 1 base at V and 2 bases at J, with 18 bases in the middle. CDR1 is SGHAT, CDR2 FQNNGV, per germline. The CDR3 DNA follows: TGTGCCAGCAGCTTAGCGGTAGACGGATCGGGGACCTACGAGCAGTACTTC. Its protein product is CASSLAVDGSGTYEQYF.

This clone was counted a single time. This rearrangement joins TRBV15 to TRBJ2-7; no firm D call. Germline lookup yields CDR1 LNHNV and CDR2 YYDKDF (reference sequence). V was clipped by 0 bases and J by 2 bases, with 11 bases between them. This CDR3 is 15 amino acids long. CDR3 in DNA: TGTGCCACCAGCAGAGATCGGAACAGCCCCTACGAGCAGTACTTC. The encoded protein is CATSRDRNSPYEQYF.

The gene calls are TRBV7-9 and TRBJ1-4, with D perhaps matching TRBD1 (5 bases). The CDR3 covers 15 residues. The germline V and J ends were trimmed by 5 bases and 8 bases, with 18 bases remaining between them. Per the germline V gene, CDR1 is SEHNR and CDR2 is FQNEAQ (reference sequence). The CDR3 here is CASSIEGREREKLFF. The CDR3 DNA follows: TGTGCCAGCAGCATCGAGGGGAGGGAGAGGGAAAAACTGTTTTTT.

J is TRBJ2-7 and V is TRBV5-5, with 9 nucleotides matching TRBD1. Germline-derived CDR1 and CDR2 are SGHKS and YYEKEE (reference sequence). V trimming: 5 bases; J trimming: 6 bases; junction bases outside the gene matches: 21. The CDR3 sequence is 18 residues long. CDR3 sequence reads: CASRTNPLPPGQGFEQYF. The CDR3 nucleotides read TGTGCCAGCAGGACCAATCCCTTACCGCCGGGACAGGGATTCGAGCAGTACTTC.

J is TRBJ1-5 and V is TRBV12-1. TRBV12-1 is a pseudogene locus. CDR3 length: 13 residues. The chain's CDR3 is CASSFLFSMPQHF. The DNA of the CDR3 is TGTGCCAGCAGCTTTCTTTTTTCTATGCCCCAGCATTTT.

The V call is TRBV7-6, the J call TRBJ2-5, with 7 bases lining up with TRBD2. The junction had 9 bases not matched to a gene; V was cut back by 5 bases and J by 3 bases. CDR1 and CDR2 from the germline V gene are SGHVS and FNYEAQ. The CDR3 is 15 amino acids. The DNA of the CDR3 is TGTGCCAGCAGCCGAAGGGACTACAGGAAAGAGACCCAGTACTTC. Protein product: CASSRRDYRKETQYF. Looking up the rest from reference TRBV7-6 and TRBJ2-5 gives the full variable domain: GAGVSQSPRYKVTKRGQDVALRCDPISGHVSLYWYRQALGQGPEFLTYFNYEAQQDKSGLPNDRFSAERPEGSISTLTIQRTEQRDSAMYRCASSRRDYRKETQYFGPGTRLLVL.

This chain connects TRBV28 to TRBJ1-3; no reliable D call. V lost 7 bases to trimming and J lost 2 bases, with 9 bases between them. This CDR3 has 13 amino acids. Germline V gene data show CDR1 as MDHEN and CDR2 as SYDVKM. For the CDR3, the DNA is TGTGCCAGCATAACCGGTACTGGAAACACCATATATTTT. It yields the protein CASITGTGNTIYF.

The chain recombines TRBV28 with TRBJ2-1, with 11 bases lining up with TRBD2. CDR1 and CDR2 (germline): MDHEN, SYDVKM. This CDR3 is built from 15 residues. The V and J ends lost 6 bases and 8 bases, in that order; junction bases with no gene match: 9. The CDR3 protein is CASSPTSGTGDEQFF. The CDR3 DNA follows: TGTGCCAGCAGCCCGACTAGCGGGACAGGCGATGAGCAGTTCTTC.

The V call is TRBV2, the J call TRBJ1-3, with 9 bases identical to TRBD1. The V gene's germline CDR1 is SNHLY and CDR2 FYNNEI. The J segment lost 3 bases and the V segment lost 5 bases, leaving 2 bases of the junction unmatched. CDR3 size: 14 residues. The CDR3 reads CASSRGQGGNTIYF. The CDR3 nucleotides are TGTGCCAGCAGTCGGGGACAGGGTGGAAACACCATATATTTT.

This chain joins TRBV15 and TRBJ2-1, with TRBD1 as a possible D gene (6 bases). CDR3 size: 15 residues. Germline CDR1 LNHNV, CDR2 YYDKDF (reference sequence). V lost 0 bases to trimming and J lost 2 bases, with 8 bases between them. In DNA, the CDR3 is TGTGCCACCAGCAGAGATTACAGGGCCTACAATGAGCAGTTCTTC. Translation: CATSRDYRAYNEQFF.